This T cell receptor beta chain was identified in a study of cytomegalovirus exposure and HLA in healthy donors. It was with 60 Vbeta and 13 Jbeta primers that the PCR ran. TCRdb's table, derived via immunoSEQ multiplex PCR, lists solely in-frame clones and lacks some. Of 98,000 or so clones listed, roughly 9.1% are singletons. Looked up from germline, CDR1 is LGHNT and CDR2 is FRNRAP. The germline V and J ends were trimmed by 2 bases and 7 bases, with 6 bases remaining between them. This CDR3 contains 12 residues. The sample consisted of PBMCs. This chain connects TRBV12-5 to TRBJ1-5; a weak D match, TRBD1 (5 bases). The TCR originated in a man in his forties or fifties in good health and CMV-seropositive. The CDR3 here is CASGLWGQPQHF. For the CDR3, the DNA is TGTGCTAGTGGTTTGTGGGGCCAGCCCCAGCATTTT. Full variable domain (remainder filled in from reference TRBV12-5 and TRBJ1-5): DARVTQTPRHKVTEMGQEVTMRCQPILGHNTVFWYRQTMMQGLELLAYFRNRAPLDDSGMPKDRFSAEMPDATLATLKIQPSEPRDSAVYFCASGLWGQPQHFGDGTRLSIL.